A single sample gave rise to the 28 T cell receptor beta chains below, sequenced in a study of T cell responses to AZD1222 COVID-19 vaccine. Sequencing used immunoSEQ multiplex PCR; TCRdb keeps in-frame clones, though not all of them. In the table there are fewer than 120,000 clones, roughly 92% of which are singletons. Sequencing used peripheral blood, obtained 28 days after the second AZD1222 dose. Every receptor here comes from an adult who received the AZD1222 COVID-19 vaccine.

The rearrangement joins TRBV3-1 (or the pseudogene TRBV3-2) to TRBJ2-5; 11 nucleotides align to TRBD2. CDR1 and CDR2 from the germline V gene are LGHDT and YNNKEL (reference sequence). V shed 5 bases and J 7 bases; nucleotides not matched to a gene: 9. This CDR3 region has 15 residues. The CDR3 is CASSVGTSGRGTQYF. DNA of the CDR3: TGTGCCAGCAGCGTCGGGACTAGCGGCCGAGGGACCCAGTACTTC.

The chain links TRBV6-2 or TRBV6-3 to TRBJ2-6; D is uncertain. The CDR3 is 14 amino acids. Trimming stripped 4 bases from V and 0 bases from J, with 4 bases between. The V gene's germline CDR1 is MNHEY and CDR2 SVGEGT. In DNA form, the CDR3 reads TGTGCCAGCAGTTGGGACTCTGGGGCCAACGTCCTGACTTTC. It is translated as CASSWDSGANVLTF.

This clone showed up just once. The rearrangement joins TRBV4-3 to TRBJ1-6; D is ambiguous. The CDR3 is 14 amino acids. CDR1 is LGHNA and CDR2 is YSLEER in the germline V gene. V lost 0 bases and J lost 7, with 7 bases in between. The CDR3 nucleotides read TGCGCCAGCAGCCAAGATATTAGAAATTCACCCCTCCACTTT. Its protein product is CASSQDIRNSPLHF.

The chain uses TRBV4-3 and TRBJ2-7; 8 nucleotides align to TRBD2. Germline CDR1 is LGHNA and CDR2 is YSLEER. J was trimmed by 4 bases and V by 4 bases; bases with no gene match: 9. The CDR3 consists of 15 residues. Written as DNA, the CDR3 is TGCGCCAGCAGCCCAAGTAGCAGCGGGGGTTACGAGCAGTACTTC. This translates into CASSPSSSGGYEQYF.

The V and J genes are TRBV15 and TRBJ1-6; weak D call: TRBD1 (6 bases). CDR3 size: 15 residues. Per the germline V gene, CDR1 is LNHNV and CDR2 is YYDKDF (reference sequence). The V and J ends lost 3 bases and 7 bases respectively, with 13 bases between them. The CDR3 region has the DNA TGTGCCACCAGCAGTGGGCCAGGGGTAAATTCACCCCTCCACTTT. It translates to CATSSGPGVNSPLHF.

The V call is TRBV6-5, the J call TRBJ1-5; perhaps TRBD1 as D (6 bases). CDR3 length: 15 amino acids. V was shortened by 0 bases and J by 6 bases, with 12 bases between the two germline ends. Per germline, CDR1 MNHEY and CDR2 SVGAGI. The chain's CDR3 is CASSYSIAGAQPQHF. CDR3 DNA sequence: TGTGCCAGCAGTTACTCGATCGCAGGGGCTCAGCCCCAGCATTTT.

The J gene is TRBJ2-3, the V gene TRBV10-3, with 15 bases matching TRBD2. V shed 6 bases, J shed 6 bases, and the junction held 7 bases outside the gene matches. This CDR3 is built from 16 residues. In germline, CDR1 is ENHRY, CDR2 SYGVKD. CDR3 in DNA: TGTGCCATCAGGACGGGACTAGCGGGGGGAGACGATACGCAGTATTTT. Encoded protein: CAIRTGLAGGDDTQYF.

The rearrangement joins TRBV15 to TRBJ2-7; TRBD1 matches 12 bases. The length of the CDR3 is 14 residues. The germline CDR1 and CDR2 sequences are LNHNV and YYDKDF (reference sequence). V gave up 1 base and J gave up 6 bases; unmatched junction bases: 1. This chain's CDR3 is CATSRGGQGAEQYF. In DNA, the CDR3 is TGTGCCACCAGCAGAGGGGGACAGGGGGCCGAGCAGTACTTC.

The chain couples TRBV24-1 to TRBJ2-1; TRBD2 aligns across 9 bases. V was pared by 5 bases and J by 7 bases, with 14 bases of the junction left unmatched. The germline gives CDR1 KGHDR, CDR2 SFDVKD. This CDR3 region has 17 residues. CDR3 sequence (DNA): TGTGCCACCAGTGCCGGTCGGGCTAGCGGGGCCAGAAATGAGCAGTTCTTC. Amino acids: CATSAGRASGARNEQFF.

DNA for the CDR3: TGTGCCAGCAGCGCGGGACAGGGAATGTGGGACGAGCAGTACTTC. Translating gives CASSAGQGMWDEQYF. The chain carries TRBV9 and TRBJ2-7; the match to TRBD1 covers 9 bases. From germline, CDR1 is SGDLS and CDR2 YYNGEE. Trimming took 3 bases from V and 5 from J; bases not matched to a gene: 9. This CDR3 has 15 amino acids. Combining the CDR3 with reference TRBV9 and TRBJ2-7 gives the whole variable domain DSGVTQTPKHLITATGQRVTLRCSPRSGDLSVYWYQQSLDQGLQFLIQYYNGEERAKGNILERFSAQQFPDLHSELNLSSLELGDSALYFCASSAGQGMWDEQYFGPGTRLTVT.

To note about this clone: This specimen includes other DNA sequences encoding the same CDR3. The chain links TRBV10-3 to TRBJ1-2; D is possibly TRBD1 (6 bases). Germline values: CDR1 ENHRY, CDR2 SYGVKD. V lost 3 bases and J 4 bases, leaving 12 bases between the germline ends. The CDR3 is made up of 14 amino acids. CDR3 in amino acids: CAISEKQGTYGYTF. DNA of the CDR3: TGTGCCATCAGTGAAAAACAGGGCACCTATGGCTACACCTTC.

The count of this clone is one. The chain couples TRBV5-4 to TRBJ2-1; D gene unclear. Germline V gene lookup returns CDR1 SGHNT and CDR2 YYREEE (reference sequence). Trimming stripped 0 bases from V and 8 bases from J, with 12 bases between. This CDR3 contains 14 residues. CDR3 sequence (DNA): TGTGCCAGCAGCTTGGAATCTTGGAGCGATGAGCAGTTCTTC. Translating it yields CASSLESWSDEQFF.

V and J are TRBV13 and TRBJ1-2; 8 nucleotides align to TRBD1. Germline assignment: CDR1 PRHDT and CDR2 FYEKMQ (reference sequence). This CDR3 contains 16 residues. The ends lost 0 bases at V and 3 bases at J; junction bases unmatched: 6. The CDR3 nucleotides read TGTGCCAGCAGCTTAGGAGGGACAGGCACCCACTATGGCTACACCTTC. It yields the protein CASSLGGTGTHYGYTF.

This clone has a single count. The CDR3 region is CASSSGQASYEQYF. CDR3 DNA: TGTGCCAGCAGTTCCGGGCAGGCCTCCTACGAGCAGTACTTC. The gene calls are TRBV27 and TRBJ2-7, with unresolved D. V dropped 4 bases and J dropped 0 bases, with 10 bases sitting between them. The CDR3 is 14 residues long. Germline V CDR1 and CDR2: MNHEY, SMNVEV (reference sequence).

This clone was observed once. This chain uses TRBV6-4 with TRBJ2-1; 7 nucleotides line up with TRBD2. The junction had 3 bases not matched to a gene; V was cut back by 2 bases and J by 5 bases. CDR1 is MRHNA, CDR2 SNTAGT, per germline. The CDR3 runs 14 residues. CDR3 nucleotides: TGTGCCAGCAGTGACGGGGGGGACCACAATGAGCAGTTCTTC. It yields the protein CASSDGGDHNEQFF.

CDR3 sequence reads: CASSITGTRYNEQFF. CDR3 DNA: TGTGCCAGTAGTATAACCGGGACTAGATACAATGAGCAGTTCTTC. The chain links TRBV19 to TRBJ2-1, with TRBD2 matching 8 bases. CDR3 length: 15 residues. CDR1 is LNHDA and CDR2 is SQIVND in the germline V gene (reference sequence). Germline trimming cut 2 bases from V and 4 bases from J; bases unmatched to any gene: 4. Drawing the rest from reference TRBV19 and TRBJ2-1, the complete variable domain is DGGITQSPKYLFRKEGQNVTLSCEQNLNHDAMYWYRQDPGQGLRLIYYSQIVNDFQKGDIAEGYSVSREKKESFPLTVTSAQKNPTAFYLCASSITGTRYNEQFFGPGTRLTVL.

This chain links TRBV11-1 with TRBJ2-7, with D maybe TRBD1 (6 bases). V was cut by 8 bases and J by 0 bases, with 11 bases left in between. The CDR3 spans 13 residues. Germline CDR1 SGHAT, CDR2 FQDESV (reference sequence). The CDR3 reads CASQGTLSYEQYF. The CDR3 DNA follows: TGTGCCAGCCAGGGGACCCTCTCCTACGAGCAGTACTTC.

The gene calls are TRBV7-9 and TRBJ2-3; a possible D gene is TRBD1 (6 bases). The CDR3 is 15 residues long. CDR1 is SEHNR and CDR2 is FQNEAQ in the germline V gene (reference sequence). Trimming pared 4 bases from V and 1 base from J, leaving 12 bases between. The chain's CDR3 is CASSSTGSRTDTQYF. The CDR3 DNA reads TGTGCCAGCAGCTCCACAGGGTCGCGCACAGATACGCAGTATTTT.

This clone was counted once. This chain connects TRBV6-5 to TRBJ1-3; 8 bases align to TRBD1. V was clipped by 9 bases and J by 4 bases; unmatched bases: 8. The CDR3 has 14 residues. CDR1 is MNHEY, CDR2 SVGAGI, per germline. The CDR3 nucleotides read TGTGCCAGTGAAACAGGGGGTTCGGGAAACACCATATATTTT. Its protein product is CASETGGSGNTIYF.

The chain employs TRBV18 and TRBJ1-5, with TRBD1 as a possible D gene (6 bases). This CDR3 has 15 amino acids. Looked up from germline, CDR1 is KGHSH and CDR2 is LQKENI. Trimming took 0 bases from V and 7 from J, leaving 13 bases between them. CDR3 DNA sequence: TGTGCCAGCTCACCACCAGAGGGGGGAGCACAGCCCCAGCATTTT. Translating it yields CASSPPEGGAQPQHF.

J is TRBJ2-2 and V is TRBV6-5, with 8 positions matching TRBD2. The V gene's germline CDR1 is MNHEY and CDR2 SVGAGI. The CDR3 sequence is 15 residues long. Germline trimming cut 7 bases from V and 3 bases from J; bases unmatched to any gene: 7. CDR3 region: CASTFGGGYTGELFF. As DNA, the CDR3 is TGTGCCAGCACTTTTGGCGGGGGGTACACCGGGGAGCTGTTTTTT.

The V and J genes are TRBV3-1 (or the pseudogene TRBV3-2) and TRBJ1-1, with unresolved D. Trimming removed 3 bases from V and 1 base from J, with 6 bases in between. The CDR3 is 13 residues long. In germline, CDR1 is LGHDT, CDR2 YNNKEL (reference sequence). The CDR3 is CASSQRQNTEAFF. The CDR3 region has the DNA TGTGCCAGCAGCCAGAGGCAGAACACTGAAGCTTTCTTT.

V is TRBV5-1 and J is TRBJ1-2; D possibly corresponds to TRBD1 (5 bases). V gave up 5 bases and J gave up 4 bases, with 12 bases separating them. CDR3 size: 13 residues. Germline V gene lookup returns CDR1 SGHRS and CDR2 YFSETQ. The CDR3 reads CASRVGEAYGYTF. In DNA, the CDR3 is TGCGCCAGCAGAGTAGGGGAGGCCTATGGCTACACCTTC.

The rearrangement joins TRBV3-1 (or the pseudogene TRBV3-2) to TRBJ2-1, with TRBD2 matching over 9 bases. Per the germline V gene, CDR1 is LGHDT and CDR2 is YNNKEL (reference sequence). V shed 0 bases, J shed 12 bases, and the junction held 3 bases outside the gene matches. The CDR3 contains 13 residues. CDR3: CASSQDRAGGQFF. For the CDR3, the DNA is TGTGCCAGCAGCCAAGATAGAGCGGGGGGGCAGTTCTTC.

CDR3 amino acids: CASTPRGRPQHF. As DNA, the CDR3 is TGTGCCAGTACTCCGAGGGGCAGGCCCCAGCATTTT. The chain joins TRBV19 to TRBJ1-5; D is perhaps TRBD1 (5 bases). The V and J ends lost 7 bases and 9 bases respectively, with 13 bases between them. The V gene's germline CDR1 is LNHDA and CDR2 SQIVND (reference sequence). This CDR3 spans 12 amino acids.

The chain carries TRBV6-4 and TRBJ1-1, with no clear D. V gave up 5 bases and J gave up 1 base, with 11 bases separating them. This CDR3 is built from 14 residues. CDR1 and CDR2 (germline): MRHNA, SNTAGT. The CDR3 loop reads CASSTSPGNTEAFF. The CDR3 nucleotides read TGTGCCAGCAGTACGAGTCCTGGGAACACTGAAGCTTTCTTT.

The CDR3 bases are TGTGCCAGCAGTTCTCCAGGGTTGGGTAACTATGGCTACACCTTC. Its translation: CASSSPGLGNYGYTF. The chain combines TRBV7-9 with TRBJ1-2; weak D call: TRBD1 (5 bases). The germline V gene encodes CDR1 SEHNR and CDR2 FQNEAQ (reference sequence). V dropped 6 bases and J dropped 1 base, with 15 bases sitting between them. The CDR3 contains 15 residues.

The chain employs TRBV2 and TRBJ1-5; D unresolved. Trimming removed 5 bases at V and 7 bases at J, with 9 bases between. In germline, CDR1 is SNHLY, CDR2 FYNNEI. The CDR3 consists of 12 residues. The CDR3 sequence is CASSIRGQPQHF. CDR3 sequence (DNA): TGTGCCAGCAGTATCAGAGGGCAGCCCCAGCATTTT.